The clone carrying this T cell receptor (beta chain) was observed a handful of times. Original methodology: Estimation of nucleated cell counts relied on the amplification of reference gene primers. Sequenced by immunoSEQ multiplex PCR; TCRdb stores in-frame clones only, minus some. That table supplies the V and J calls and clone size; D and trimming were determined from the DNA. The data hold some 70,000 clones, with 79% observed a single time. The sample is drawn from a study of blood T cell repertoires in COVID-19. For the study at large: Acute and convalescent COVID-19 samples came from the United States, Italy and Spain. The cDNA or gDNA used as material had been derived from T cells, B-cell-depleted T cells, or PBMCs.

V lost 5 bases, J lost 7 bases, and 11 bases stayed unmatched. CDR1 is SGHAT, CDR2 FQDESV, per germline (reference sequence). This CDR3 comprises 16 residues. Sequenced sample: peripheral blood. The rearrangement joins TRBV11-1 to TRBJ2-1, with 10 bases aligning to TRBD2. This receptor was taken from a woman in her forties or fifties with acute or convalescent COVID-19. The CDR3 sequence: CASSLALRTSGNEQFF. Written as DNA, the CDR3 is TGTGCCAGCAGCCTCGCGTTACGGACTAGCGGTAATGAGCAGTTCTTC.